This is a list of T cell receptor beta chains from one sample in a study of T cell repertoires in cytomegalovirus infection. MiXCR, applied by TCRdb to the reads, yields one record per CDR3 protein. The data contain around 99,000 distinct CDR3 sequences, roughly 30% of them singletons. These receptors are not linked to any known antigen. The starting material was CD8+ T cells from cultured PBMCs, obtained from culture after CMV antigen stimulation. Receptors originate from a human donor in good health (CMV status not recorded). Some clones in this sample may be carry-over from other donors' samples. Each CDR3 is given with its conserved first and last residue. The D gene is left open where the match is weak. Size tells how often a clone was seen (once, few, many) or the class of an expanded clone, and some rows leave it out.

few	TRBD1	TRBV4-1	TRBJ1-1	CASSHEGQGDTEAFF	TGCGCCAGCAGCCACGAAGGACAGGGAGATACTGAAGCTTTCTTT
NA	NA	TRBV19	TRBJ1-6	CASSTLRTTYNSPLHF	TGTGCCAGTAGTACTCTAAGGACAACCTATAATTCACCCCTCCACTTT
NA	TRBD1	TRBV5-4	TRBJ1-1	CASNTEQGWHTEAFF	TGTGCCAGCAACACGGAACAGGGGTGGCATACTGAAGCTTTCTTT
many	NA	TRBV19	TRBJ2-1	CASSIMWGAHNEQFF	TGTGCCAGTAGTATAATGTGGGGGGCCCACAATGAGCAGTTCTTC
NA	NA	TRBV3-1	TRBJ1-6	CASSQEGAPSSYNSPLHF	TGTGCCAGCAGCCAAGAAGGGGCACCCAGCTCCTATAATTCACCCCTCCACTTT
NA	TRBD1	TRBV29-1	TRBJ2-3	CSVGDRDLKSTDTQYF	TGCAGCGTTGGAGACAGGGACCTAAAAAGCACAGATACGCAGTATTTT
NA	NA	TRBV19	TRBJ1-1	CASSPTVGSEAFF	TGTGCCAGTAGTCCAACGGTGGGATCTGAAGCTTTCTTT
many	NA	TRBV7-9	TRBJ2-7	CASGDSYEQYF	TGTGCCAGTGGGGACTCCTACGAGCAGTACTTC
NA	TRBD1	TRBV7-2	TRBJ2-1	CASSFGQGSYNEQFF	TGTGCCAGCAGCTTCGGACAGGGTTCCTACAATGAGCAGTTCTTC
few	NA	TRBV12-3/TRBV12-4	TRBJ2-1	CASTEGQYNEQFF	TGTGCCAGCACCGAAGGACAGTACAATGAGCAGTTCTTC
few	NA	TRBV27	TRBJ2-1	CASSLRQPINEQFF	TGTGCCAGCAGTTTAAGACAGCCCATCAATGAGCAGTTCTTC
NA	NA	TRBV4-1	TRBJ1-2	CASSQGSGDYGYTF	TGCGCCAGCAGCCAAGGGTCAGGGGACTATGGCTACACCTTC
few	TRBD1	TRBV11-2	TRBJ1-2	CASSLPGTGLGYTF	TGTGCCAGCAGCTTACCCGGGACAGGGCTTGGCTACACCTTC
NA	NA	TRBV9	TRBJ2-7	CASSFRTESYEQYF	TGTGCCAGCAGCTTCCGGACGGAATCCTACGAGCAGTACTTC
many	NA	TRBV7-3	TRBJ2-1	CASSLLPGVYNEQFF	TGTGCCAGCAGCTTACTCCCGGGGGTATACAATGAGCAGTTCTTC